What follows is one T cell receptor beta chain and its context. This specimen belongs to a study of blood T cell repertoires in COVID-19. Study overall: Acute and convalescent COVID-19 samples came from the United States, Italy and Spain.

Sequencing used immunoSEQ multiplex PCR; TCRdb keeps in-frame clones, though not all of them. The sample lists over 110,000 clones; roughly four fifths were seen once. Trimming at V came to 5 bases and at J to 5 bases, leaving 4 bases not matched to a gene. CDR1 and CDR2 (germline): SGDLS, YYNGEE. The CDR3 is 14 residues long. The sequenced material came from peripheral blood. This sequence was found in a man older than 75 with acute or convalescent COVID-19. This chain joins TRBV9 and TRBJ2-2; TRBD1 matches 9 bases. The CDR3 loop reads CASRTGGDTGELFF. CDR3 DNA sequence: TGTGCCAGCAGGACAGGGGGTGATACCGGGGAGCTGTTTTTT.